The clone carrying this T cell receptor beta chain has ten or more counts. Its matching antigen is unknown. TCRdb itself ran the multiplex PCR reads through MiXCR, one entry per CDR3 protein. The sample shows about 140,000 distinct CDR3 sequences, approximately 20% of them seen only once. Axillary draining lymph nodes of breast cancer patients supplied the node samples. CDR1 and CDR2 from the germline V gene are MNHNY and SVGAGI (reference sequence). Deletions cut 2 bases from V and 6 bases from J, with 15 bases between. This CDR3 is 15 amino acids long. The sample is drawn from a study of breast tumors, draining lymph nodes, adjacent tissues. General observations from the study: Data fit most tumor T cells coming from lymph node, expanding in tumor. Compared with basal-like, luminal-like tumors shared significantly more repertoire with nontumor tissue. The lymph node origin of tumor T cells was framed as consistent with a hypothesis, not demonstrated. Tumors had less TCR diversity than lymph nodes, more than nontumor tissue.

Material: axillary lymph node tissue. This TCR was sampled from a female donor with breast cancer. Some clones in this sample may be carry-over from other donors' samples. The gene calls are TRBV6-6 and TRBJ2-3; D not certain. The CDR3 DNA reads as TGTGCCAGCAGTTACGTGGGATCTTTAGGGGATACGCAGTATTTT. It specifies CASSYVGSLGDTQYF.